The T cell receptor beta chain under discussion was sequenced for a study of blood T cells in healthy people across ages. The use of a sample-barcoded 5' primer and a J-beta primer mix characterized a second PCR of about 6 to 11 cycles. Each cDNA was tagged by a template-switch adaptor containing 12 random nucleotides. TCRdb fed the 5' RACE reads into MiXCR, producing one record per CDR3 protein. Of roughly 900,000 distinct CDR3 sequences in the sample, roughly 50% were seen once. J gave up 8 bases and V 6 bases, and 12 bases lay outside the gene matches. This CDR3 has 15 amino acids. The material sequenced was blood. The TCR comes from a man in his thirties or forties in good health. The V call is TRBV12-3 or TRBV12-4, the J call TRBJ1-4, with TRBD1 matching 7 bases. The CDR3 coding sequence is TGTGCCAGCAGCCTAAGTACAGGGGAGGGGGAAAAACTGTTTTTT. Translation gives CASSLSTGEGEKLFF.